Below, 32 T cell receptor beta chains from the same sample are listed, as sequenced in a study of T cell changes during pregnancy in multiple sclerosis. Method: immunoSEQ multiplex PCR; TCRdb's copy keeps in-frame clones and lacks some. The table lists over 55,000 clones, about 92% of them singletons. Sequenced material: CD8+ T cells from peripheral blood mononuclear cells, taken in the third trimester of pregnancy. These receptors all come from a female donor in good health, enrolled as a control in a pregnancy study.

The V and J genes are TRBV27 and TRBJ2-1, with D uncertain. The CDR3 sequence is 13 residues long. In germline, CDR1 is MNHEY, CDR2 SMNVEV (reference sequence). Trimming took 3 bases from V and 2 from J, leaving 5 bases between them. CDR3 DNA: TGTGCCAGCAGTTTTGGAGCCTACAATGAGCAGTTCTTC. This translates into CASSFGAYNEQFF.

The CDR3 DNA reads as TGTGCCTGGACCAGACAGGGGATCTTCTATGGCTACACCTTC. Encoded protein: CAWTRQGIFYGYTF. This chain joins TRBV30 and TRBJ1-2; 8 bases agree with TRBD1. In germline, CDR1 is GTSNPN, CDR2 SVGIG (reference sequence). This CDR3 has 14 residues. Unmatched junction bases numbered 8, after V lost 4 bases and J lost 4 bases.

The count of this clone is one. The V gene is TRBV15, the J gene TRBJ1-1, with 11 bases fitting TRBD1. This CDR3 has 15 amino acids. Looked up from germline, CDR1 is LNHNV and CDR2 is YYDKDF (reference sequence). V lost 9 bases, J lost 1 base, and 7 bases stayed unmatched. CDR3 sequence (DNA): TGTGCCACGAAGGACAGGGGGCTTTCGAACACTGAAGCTTTCTTT. It yields the protein CATKDRGLSNTEAFF. Complete variable domain (other parts from reference TRBV15 and TRBJ1-1): DAMVIQNPRYQVTQFGKPVTLSCSQTLNHNVMYWYQQKSSQAPKLLFHYYDKDFNNEADTPDNFQSRRPNTSFCFLDIRSPGLGDTAMYLCATKDRGLSNTEAFFGQGTRLTVV.

The rearrangement joins TRBV9 to TRBJ2-1; no clear D gene. Germline-derived CDR1 and CDR2 are SGDLS and YYNGEE. Trimming left V 4 bases short and J 7 bases short, with 12 bases between. CDR3 length equals 13 residues. For the CDR3, the DNA is TGTGCCAGCAGCCCAGGTACATTGAATGAGCAGTTCTTC. It is translated as CASSPGTLNEQFF.

This clone was detected only a few times. V and J are TRBV30 and TRBJ1-4, with unresolved D. Germline V lookup: CDR1 GTSNPN, CDR2 SVGIG (reference sequence). With 1 base removed from V and 8 bases from J, the gap between germline ends came to 14 bases. This CDR3 has 14 amino acids. CDR3 DNA: TGTGCCTGGAGTGACGGGGTTTGGCGGGAAAAACTGTTTTTT. It translates to CAWSDGVWREKLFF. Filled out from reference TRBV30 and TRBJ1-4, the complete variable domain reads SQTIHQWPATLVQPVGSPLSLECTVEGTSNPNLYWYRQAAGRGLQLLFYSVGIGQISSEVPQNLSASRPQDRQFILSSKKLLLSDSGFYLCAWSDGVWREKLFFGSGTQLSVL.

This clone has a handful of counts. V gene TRBV30 combines with J gene TRBJ1-5, with a tentative D call TRBD1 (5 bases). This CDR3 comprises 13 residues. The germline CDR1 and CDR2 sequences are GTSNPN and SVGIG (reference sequence). The V end lost 1 base, the J end lost 6 bases, and 10 bases lay between the germline ends. Here the CDR3 reads CAWSAGGSQPQHF. The CDR3 region has the DNA TGTGCCTGGAGTGCGGGGGGTTCTCAGCCCCAGCATTTT.

The chain employs TRBV5-1 and TRBJ2-5, with 7 bases that match TRBD2. This CDR3 spans 15 amino acids. Germline V gene data show CDR1 as SGHRS and CDR2 as YFSETQ. J was trimmed by 2 bases and V by 4 bases; bases with no gene match: 8. The CDR3 DNA sequence: TGCGCCAGCAGCAGGGAGGACGGGGGGCAAGAGACCCAGTACTTC. As protein: CASSREDGGQETQYF.

This clone showed up just once. The V and J genes are TRBV6-5 and TRBJ2-5, with D possibly being TRBD1 (5 bases). Per the germline V gene, CDR1 is MNHEY and CDR2 is SVGAGI. Deletions cut 2 bases from V and 7 bases from J, with 14 bases between. There are 14 residues in the CDR3. The CDR3 DNA sequence: TGTGCCAGCAGTTACGGACACCGCGATGGGACCCAGTACTTC. Protein sequence: CASSYGHRDGTQYF.

The chain joins TRBV4-2 to TRBJ2-7; 7 bases line up with TRBD1. CDR3 size: 14 residues. Germline values: CDR1 LGHNA, CDR2 YNFKEQ. V trimming: 0 bases; J trimming: 2 bases; junction bases outside the gene matches: 1. In nucleotides, the CDR3 is TGTGCCAGCAGCCAAGAGACAGGGACCTACGAGCAGTACTTC. Amino acid sequence: CASSQETGTYEQYF.

This chain connects TRBV19 to TRBJ1-1; D perhaps matches TRBD1 (6 bases). The CDR3 is 13 residues long. Germline-derived CDR1 and CDR2 are LNHDA and SQIVND (reference sequence). Trimming took 5 bases from V and 5 from J, leaving 12 bases between them. Here the CDR3 DNA reads TGTGCCAGTAGTTTTGGGGGCCCTACTGAAGCTTTCTTT. As protein: CASSFGGPTEAFF.

This clone was counted a single time. This rearrangement joins TRBV9 to TRBJ1-5; no firm D call. CDR3 size: 15 residues. Trimming cost V 4 bases and J 4 bases, with 15 bases left between them. CDR1 and CDR2 from the germline V gene are SGDLS and YYNGEE. The CDR3 spells CASSSRGQINQPQHF. For the CDR3, the DNA is TGTGCCAGCAGCTCAAGAGGTCAGATTAATCAGCCCCAGCATTTT.

The genes are TRBV7-3 and TRBJ2-5, with 9 bases aligning to TRBD1. The trim removed 5 bases at V and 3 bases at J, leaving 4 bases unmatched. The CDR3 has 14 amino acids. CDR1 and CDR2 (germline): SGHTA, FQGTGA. The CDR3 nucleotides are TGTGCCAGCAGCCCGGACAGGGGCAAAGAGACCCAGTACTTC. It is translated as CASSPDRGKETQYF. Full variable domain (remainder filled in from reference TRBV7-3 and TRBJ2-5): GAGVSQTPSNKVTEKGKYVELRCDPISGHTALYWYRQSLGQGPEFLIYFQGTGAADDSGLPNDRFFAVRPEGSVSTLKIQRTERGDSAVYLCASSPDRGKETQYFGPGTRLLVL.

The rearrangement uses TRBV11-2 and TRBJ1-6; D call uncertain. Germline loops: CDR1 SGHAT, CDR2 FQNNGV. The CDR3 is 12 residues long. V lost 6 bases to trimming and J lost 9 bases, with 9 bases between them. CDR3 sequence: CASRDMGSPLHF. Written as DNA, the CDR3 is TGTGCCAGCAGAGACATGGGTTCACCCCTCCACTTT.

V and J are TRBV6-1 and TRBJ1-6, with D perhaps matching TRBD1 (5 bases). V lost 2 bases to trimming and J lost 10 bases, with 15 bases between them. The CDR3 is made up of 15 amino acids. Germline loops: CDR1 MNHNS, CDR2 SASEGT. CDR3 nucleotides: TGTGCCAGCAGTGAATTTGGTCCGGGGGGATCACCCCTCCACTTT. Its translation is CASSEFGPGGSPLHF.

This clone has just one count. This rearrangement joins TRBV27 to TRBJ1-1; no clear D. CDR1 and CDR2 (germline): MNHEY, SMNVEV (reference sequence). Trimming removed 2 bases at V and 5 bases at J, with 12 bases between. The CDR3 covers 14 residues. The CDR3 spells CASSLSSLWTEAFF. The CDR3 region has the DNA TGTGCCAGCAGTTTAAGTAGTTTGTGGACTGAAGCTTTCTTT.

V is TRBV2 and J is TRBJ2-5, with 8 bases aligning to TRBD2. Germline V CDR1 and CDR2: SNHLY, FYNNEI. The CDR3 has 15 residues. V trimming: 7 bases; J trimming: 2 bases; junction bases outside the gene matches: 9. The CDR3: CASTFQTSVQETQYF. CDR3 coding DNA: TGTGCCAGCACCTTCCAGACTAGCGTACAAGAGACCCAGTACTTC.

The rearrangement links TRBV6-5 to TRBJ1-1, with 9 bases lining up with TRBD1. The CDR3 has 14 residues. The V gene end was trimmed by 6 bases and the J gene end by 3 bases; junction bases not matched to a gene: 5. In germline, CDR1 is MNHEY, CDR2 SVGAGI. The CDR3 nucleotides read TGTGCCAGCAGCCGGGACAGGGATGACACTGAAGCTTTCTTT. Translating it yields CASSRDRDDTEAFF.

This chain links TRBV4-1 with TRBJ1-2; D is uncertain. The germline V and J ends were trimmed by 1 base and 7 bases, with 10 bases remaining between them. Germline V lookup: CDR1 MGHRA, CDR2 YSYEKL. This CDR3 has 13 amino acids. Written as DNA, the CDR3 is TGCGCCAGCAGCCAAGTCGTTATCTCTGGCTACACCTTC. It codes for CASSQVVISGYTF.

In DNA form, the CDR3 reads TGTGCCAGCAGTTTAAACCGACAGGGAGGCACTGAAGCTTTCTTT. Its protein product is CASSLNRQGGTEAFF. The chain is built from TRBV27 and TRBJ1-1, with 7 positions matching TRBD1. CDR3 length: 15 residues. V was clipped by 2 bases and J by 4 bases; unmatched bases: 7. CDR1 and CDR2 (germline): MNHEY, SMNVEV (reference sequence).

The rearrangement links TRBV19 to TRBJ1-2; D ambiguous. Germline CDR1 is LNHDA and CDR2 is SQIVND (reference sequence). The CDR3 is 15 amino acids. Trimming left V 4 bases short and J 3 bases short, with 15 bases between. In DNA form, the CDR3 reads TGTGCCAGTAGTACCCAGGCAGGCACCTACTATGGCTACACCTTC. It translates to CASSTQAGTYYGYTF.

This clone appeared a single time. The chain combines TRBV2 with TRBJ1-2, with 7 bases that match TRBD1. J gave up 0 bases and V 5 bases, and 6 bases lay outside the gene matches. This CDR3 is 15 amino acids long. CDR1 is SNHLY, CDR2 FYNNEI, per germline. CDR3 amino acids: CASSRDRAANYGYTF. The CDR3 coding sequence is TGTGCCAGCAGTCGCGACAGGGCGGCTAACTATGGCTACACCTTC.

This clone was picked up a small number of times. V is TRBV6-6 and J is TRBJ1-6; TRBD1 agrees at 7 bases. Trimming at V came to 7 bases and at J to 11 bases, leaving 11 bases not matched to a gene. CDR1 and CDR2 from the germline V gene are MNHNY and SVGAGI (reference sequence). CDR3 length: 14 amino acids. The DNA of the CDR3 is TGTGCCAGCACCTCAGACAGGGTAATTACACCCCTCCACTTT. Amino acids: CASTSDRVITPLHF.

This CDR3 reads CASRSGPYPGEKLFF. The DNA for the CDR3 is TGTGCCAGCAGATCCGGGCCCTACCCAGGGGAAAAACTGTTTTTT. This chain connects TRBV5-6 to TRBJ1-4; TRBD1 is a possible D gene (5 bases). Trimming shortened V by 5 bases and J by 8 bases, and 19 bases separated the two germline ends. This CDR3 region has 15 residues. The germline CDR1 and CDR2 sequences are SGHDT and YYEEEE.

CDR3 sequence: CASSSSSGGASSYNEQFF. In DNA, the CDR3 is TGTGCCAGCAGTTCCTCCAGCGGGGGGGCGAGCTCCTACAATGAGCAGTTCTTC. The rearrangement links TRBV27 to TRBJ2-1, with 10 bases identical to TRBD2. This CDR3 spans 18 amino acids. Germline V gene lookup returns CDR1 MNHEY and CDR2 SMNVEV (reference sequence). Losses at the gene ends were 4 bases for V and 0 bases for J; bases not matched to a gene: 9.

The chain joins TRBV4-3 to TRBJ2-1; TRBD2 matches at 16 bases. CDR1 and CDR2 from the germline V gene are LGHNA and YSLEER. The CDR3 sequence is 19 residues long. The V segment lost 4 bases and the J segment 8 bases; nucleotides outside the gene matches: 14. CDR3 sequence: CASSPGIPGLAGGLDEQFF. In DNA form, the CDR3 reads TGCGCCAGCAGCCCAGGAATCCCGGGACTAGCGGGGGGGCTCGATGAGCAGTTCTTC.

The rearrangement joins TRBV5-6 to TRBJ1-3; perhaps TRBD1 as D (5 bases). The CDR3 covers 14 residues. V lost 7 bases and J lost 2, with 13 bases in between. Germline CDR1 SGHDT, CDR2 YYEEEE. The CDR3 coding sequence is TGTGCCAGCTGGATCCAGGGAACTGGAAACACCATATATTTT. It translates to CASWIQGTGNTIYF.

The chain is built from TRBV5-6 and TRBJ2-2, with D unresolved. V lost 1 base and J lost 3, with 13 bases in between. Germline CDR1 reads SGHDT; CDR2 reads YYEEEE. The length of the CDR3 is 16 residues. Here the CDR3 reads CASSLRSGRDTGELFF. The CDR3 DNA reads TGTGCCAGCAGCTTGCGTTCGGGTCGAGACACCGGGGAGCTGTTTTTT.

The chain recombines TRBV15 with TRBJ2-3, with D maybe TRBD1 (6 bases). The CDR3 contains 15 residues. Germline V gene lookup returns CDR1 LNHNV and CDR2 YYDKDF (reference sequence). Trimming pared 0 bases from V and 4 bases from J, leaving 11 bases between. CDR3 residues: CATSRDSAGADTQYF. CDR3 coding DNA: TGTGCCACCAGCAGAGATAGTGCAGGGGCAGATACGCAGTATTTT.

This chain uses TRBV5-4 with TRBJ2-7, with 11 bases that match TRBD2. J lost 3 bases, V lost 4 bases, and 6 bases had no gene match. This CDR3 region has 15 residues. The germline gives CDR1 SGHNT, CDR2 YYREEE (reference sequence). The CDR3 nucleotides are TGTGCCAGCAGCCCTAGCGGGGGGATGAGCTACGAGCAGTACTTC. This codes for CASSPSGGMSYEQYF. Together with reference TRBV5-4 and TRBJ2-7, the CDR3 gives the full variable domain: ETGVTQSPTHLIKTRGQQVTLRCSSQSGHNTVSWYQQALGQGPQFIFQYYREEENGRGNFPPRFSGLQFPNYSSELNVNALELDDSALYLCASSPSGGMSYEQYFGPGTRLTVT.

The V and J genes are TRBV7-8 and TRBJ2-1; 10 bases align to TRBD2. The CDR3 runs 15 residues. J lost 1 base, V lost 7 bases, and 4 bases had no gene match. Per the germline V gene, CDR1 is SGHVS and CDR2 is FQNEAQ. The CDR3 spells CASTSLAGSYNEQFF. The CDR3 DNA reads TGTGCCAGCACCTCACTAGCGGGGTCCTACAATGAGCAGTTCTTC.

The chain recombines TRBV9 with TRBJ2-6; 8 nucleotides line up with TRBD1. The length of the CDR3 is 16 residues. With V trimmed by 3 bases and J by 4 bases, 6 bases remained unmatched. CDR1 SGDLS and CDR2 YYNGEE come from the germline V gene. CDR3 nucleotides: TGTGCCAGCAGCGGGACAGGGTCCTCGGGGGCCAACGTCCTGACTTTC. The encoded protein is CASSGTGSSGANVLTF.

The CDR3 sequence: CASSTGGLEPQHF. CDR3 coding DNA: TGTGCCAGCTCGACAGGGGGCCTTGAGCCCCAGCATTTT. V usage is TRBV6-6 and J usage is TRBJ1-5, with 10 bases that match TRBD1. Germline loops: CDR1 MNHNY, CDR2 SVGAGI (reference sequence). CDR3 size: 13 residues. V shed 8 bases and J 8 bases; nucleotides not matched to a gene: 6.